The 27 T cell receptor beta chains below were found in one sample sequenced in a study of T cell repertoires in cytomegalovirus infection. The antigens these receptors bind are not known. TCRdb reprocessed the reads with MiXCR, giving one entry per CDR3 protein. The sample includes 55,000 to 85,000 distinct CDR3 sequences, about 20% of them seen just once. This specimen was CD8+ T cells from cultured PBMCs, taken from culture after CMV antigen stimulation. The receptors derive from a human donor in good health (CMV status not recorded). Some clones in this sample may be carry-over from other donors' samples.

V is TRBV7-6 and J is TRBJ2-2, with D perhaps being TRBD1 or TRBD2 (5 bases each). V was pared by 2 bases and J by 6 bases, with 16 bases between. Germline V gene data show CDR1 as SGHVS and CDR2 as FNYEAQ. The CDR3 spans 16 residues. The CDR3 here is CASSLRPGSLPGELFF. The CDR3 DNA follows: TGTGCCAGCAGCTTAAGGCCAGGGAGTTTACCCGGGGAGCTGTTTTTT.

V gene TRBV7-2 combines with J gene TRBJ2-7; D remains unclear. Germline lookup yields CDR1 SGHTA and CDR2 FQGNSA. CDR3 size: 13 residues. V gave up 2 bases and J gave up 0 bases, with 5 bases separating them. The CDR3 sequence is CASSLRASYEQYF. CDR3 DNA sequence: TGTGCCAGCAGCTTACGGGCCTCCTACGAGCAGTACTTC.

This clonotype was recorded once. In nucleotides, the CDR3 is TGTGCCAGCAGCTTAGATCGCAGGGACACCTACAATGAGCAGTTCTTC. This sequence encodes CASSLDRRDTYNEQFF. J is TRBJ2-1 and V is TRBV11-2, with D maybe TRBD1 (6 bases). V was shortened by 0 bases and J by 2 bases, with 11 bases between the two germline ends. CDR1 and CDR2 (germline): SGHAT, FQNNGV. This CDR3 has 16 amino acids.

A few counts support this clonotype. The rearrangement uses TRBV7-8 and TRBJ2-7; 9 bases match TRBD2. V was clipped by 5 bases and J by 2 bases; unmatched bases: 7. Germline CDR1 reads SGHVS; CDR2 reads FQNEAQ. The CDR3 contains 15 residues. The CDR3 DNA reads as TGTGCCAGCAGCGAGAGACTAGCGGAGGCCTACGAGCAGTACTTC. Amino acids: CASSERLAEAYEQYF.

In this sample, this clonotype turned up a few times. The V and J genes are TRBV4-3 and TRBJ2-3; weak D call: TRBD1 (5 bases). CDR3 length: 16 residues. V shed 4 bases and J shed 2 bases, with 16 bases lying between them. CDR1 LGHNA and CDR2 YSLEER come from the germline V gene. The CDR3 reads CASSPSQGPVTDTQYF. The CDR3 nucleotides are TGCGCCAGCAGCCCATCTCAGGGTCCTGTCACAGATACGCAGTATTTT.

The chain uses TRBV7-9 and TRBJ1-2, with 7 positions matching TRBD1. CDR1 is SEHNR, CDR2 FQNEAQ, per germline (reference sequence). The CDR3 has 15 amino acids. V was clipped by 6 bases and J by 2 bases; unmatched bases: 9. CDR3 bases: TGTGCCAGCAGTACCAATGGACAGGCGAACTATGGCTACACCTTC. Encoded protein: CASSTNGQANYGYTF.

This chain joins TRBV30 and TRBJ1-2; D remains ambiguous. This CDR3 region has 12 residues. Germline-derived CDR1 and CDR2 are GTSNPN and SVGIG (reference sequence). Trimming left V 2 bases short and J 7 bases short, with 11 bases between. The CDR3: CAWSPVPGGYTF. The DNA of the CDR3 is TGTGCCTGGAGTCCCGTCCCGGGTGGCTACACCTTC.

The chain joins TRBV7-9 to TRBJ2-7; D not certain. Trimming took 3 bases from V and 6 from J, leaving 6 bases between them. Per the germline V gene, CDR1 is SEHNR and CDR2 is FQNEAQ (reference sequence). The CDR3 consists of 11 residues. This CDR3 is CASSFTGEQYF. DNA of the CDR3: TGTGCCAGCAGCTTTACGGGCGAGCAGTACTTC.

The V gene is TRBV11-1, the J gene TRBJ1-1; D uncertain. The V end lost 6 bases, the J end lost 0 bases, and 5 bases lay between the germline ends. Germline V CDR1 and CDR2: SGHAT, FQDESV (reference sequence). This CDR3 spans 12 amino acids. For the CDR3, the DNA is TGTGCCAGCAGTGACATGAACACTGAAGCTTTCTTT. This codes for CASSDMNTEAFF. Full variable domain (missing parts from reference TRBV11-1 and TRBJ1-1): EAEVAQSPRYKITEKSQAVAFWCDPISGHATLYWYRQILGQGPELLVQFQDESVVDDSQLPKDRFSAERLKGVDSTLKIQPAELGDSAMYLCASSDMNTEAFFGQGTRLTVV.

This clonotype was counted between two and nine times. The chain uses TRBV7-9 and TRBJ1-6, with 8 bases identical to TRBD1. CDR1 and CDR2 from the germline V gene are SEHNR and FQNEAQ (reference sequence). Trimming at V came to 1 base and at J to 6 bases, leaving 2 bases not matched to a gene. The CDR3 has 15 residues. This CDR3 is CASSLEGQVNSPLHF. CDR3 nucleotides: TGTGCCAGCAGCTTAGAGGGACAGGTTAATTCACCCCTCCACTTT.

There are a few counts of this clonotype. The chain is built from TRBV5-5 and TRBJ1-1; 8 bases match TRBD1. The germline V gene encodes CDR1 SGHKS and CDR2 YYEKEE (reference sequence). The CDR3 totals 14 residues. The J segment lost 11 bases and the V segment lost 4 bases, leaving 13 bases of the junction unmatched. CDR3: CASSEGQGDVYAFF. Written as DNA, the CDR3 is TGTGCCAGCAGCGAAGGACAGGGAGATGTGTACGCTTTCTTT.

The rearrangement links TRBV7-8 to TRBJ1-2; D is perhaps TRBD1 (6 bases). This CDR3 region has 13 residues. Trimming removed 2 bases from V and 7 bases from J, with 11 bases in between. The germline gives CDR1 SGHVS, CDR2 FQNEAQ. CDR3 DNA sequence: TGTGCCAGCAGCTTAAAGGACAGCCTTGGCTACACCTTC. Translating gives CASSLKDSLGYTF. The whole variable domain, remainder taken from reference TRBV7-8 and TRBJ1-2, is GAGVSQSPRYKVAKRGQDVALRCDPISGHVSLFWYQQALGQGPEFLTYFQNEAQLDKSGLPSDRFFAERPEGSVSTLKIQRTQQEDSAVYLCASSLKDSLGYTFGSGTRLTVV.

This clonotype has only a few counts. The CDR3 DNA is TGTGCCAGCAGTTGGACAGGGCCGAATTCACCCCTCCACTTT. This encodes CASSWTGPNSPLHF. The chain uses TRBV12-3 or TRBV12-4 and TRBJ1-6, with 8 nucleotides matching TRBD1. The CDR3 consists of 14 residues. The junction had 3 bases not matched to a gene; V was cut back by 4 bases and J by 7 bases.

This clonotype was observed a few times. The V gene is TRBV4-1, the J gene TRBJ1-4; D is uncertain. CDR3 size: 14 residues. CDR1 and CDR2 from the germline V gene are MGHRA and YSYEKL. Deletions cut 1 base from V and 3 bases from J, with 6 bases between. The CDR3 region has the DNA TGCGCCAGCAGCCAAGCAACCTCTAATGAAAAACTGTTTTTT. Its translation is CASSQATSNEKLFF.

The chain links TRBV27 to TRBJ2-4; 8 bases fit TRBD1. After removal of 6 bases from V and 1 base from J, the junction contained 5 bases not matched to a gene. The CDR3 covers 15 residues. Germline V gene sequence: CDR1 MNHEY, CDR2 SMNVEV (reference sequence). This CDR3 reads CASSRDRGAKNIQYF. Written as DNA, the CDR3 is TGTGCCAGCAGCCGAGACAGGGGCGCCAAAAACATTCAGTACTTC.

In its sample, this clonotype was seen a few times. The J gene is TRBJ2-1, the V gene TRBV7-9, with 9 bases that match TRBD2. The CDR3 runs to 16 residues. Germline loops: CDR1 SEHNR, CDR2 FQNEAQ (reference sequence). V trimming: 4 bases; J trimming: 8 bases; junction bases outside the gene matches: 12. The CDR3 region is CASSSPTGRGGDEQFF. The CDR3, as DNA: TGTGCCAGCAGCTCCCCTACGGGGCGGGGGGGCGATGAGCAGTTCTTC.

This sequence joins TRBV7-9 and TRBJ1-1; no clear D gene. CDR1 is SEHNR and CDR2 is FQNEAQ in the germline V gene (reference sequence). Trimming shortened V by 5 bases and J by 5 bases, and 15 bases separated the two germline ends. The length of the CDR3 is 14 residues. Written as DNA, the CDR3 is TGTGCCAGCAGCCTACCGGGGTCGAGGACTGAAGCTTTCTTT. Translated: CASSLPGSRTEAFF. The entire variable domain, with the rest obtained from reference TRBV7-9 and TRBJ1-1, is as follows: DTGVSQNPRHKITKRGQNVTFRCDPISEHNRLYWYRQTLGQGPEFLTYFQNEAQLEKSRLLSDRFSAERPKGSFSTLEIQRTEQGDSAMYLCASSLPGSRTEAFFGQGTRLTVV.

V and J are TRBV7-9 and TRBJ1-2; 7 bases line up with TRBD1. Germline CDR1 reads SEHNR; CDR2 reads FQNEAQ (reference sequence). This CDR3 is 17 amino acids long. V gave up 3 bases and J gave up 4 bases; unmatched junction bases: 14. DNA of the CDR3: TGTGCCAGCAGCTTGCCCCCCGGGACAGAGAAATTCTATGGCTACACCTTC. Translating gives CASSLPPGTEKFYGYTF.

The chain employs TRBV12-3 or TRBV12-4 and TRBJ1-2, with 8 bases that match TRBD1. The V gene end was trimmed by 7 bases and the J gene end by 4 bases; junction bases not matched to a gene: 5. This CDR3 comprises 13 residues. The CDR3 sequence is CASNIGQGYGYTF. CDR3 sequence (DNA): TGTGCCAGCAACATCGGACAGGGCTATGGCTACACCTTC.

This clonotype was seen many times. The chain has TRBV12-3 or TRBV12-4 and TRBJ2-5; 8 nucleotides align to TRBD1. With 6 bases clipped from V and 2 bases from J, the junction kept 5 bases outside the gene matches. The CDR3 runs to 14 residues. The CDR3: CASSLGQGQETQYF. Written as DNA, the CDR3 is TGTGCCAGCAGCCTAGGACAGGGTCAAGAGACCCAGTACTTC.

This clonotype was counted between two and nine times. The chain combines TRBV7-8 with TRBJ1-3, with D uncertain. The ends were cut back, 4 bases at V and 2 bases at J, with 9 bases in the middle. CDR1 is SGHVS and CDR2 is FQNEAQ in the germline V gene. CDR3 length equals 14 residues. The CDR3 DNA reads as TGTGCCAGCAGCTCCCTAACAACTGGAAACACCATATATTTT. Translation: CASSSLTTGNTIYF.

This clonotype occurred a few times. V is TRBV19 and J is TRBJ2-2; D gene ambiguous. Germline-derived CDR1 and CDR2 are LNHDA and SQIVND (reference sequence). The ends were cut back, 5 bases at V and 6 bases at J, with 7 bases in the middle. This CDR3 region has 12 residues. CDR3 amino acids: CASSFGSGELFF. For the CDR3, the DNA is TGTGCCAGTAGTTTCGGGTCCGGGGAGCTGTTTTTT.

The genes are TRBV5-6 and TRBJ1-5; TRBD1 aligns across 8 bases. Germline loops: CDR1 SGHDT, CDR2 YYEEEE. V lost 6 bases and J lost 4; bases outside the gene matches: 3. This CDR3 has 13 residues. The CDR3, as DNA: TGTGCCAGCAAAAGACAGGGGAATCAGCCCCAGCATTTT. Its protein is CASKRQGNQPQHF.

The rearrangement links TRBV7-8 to TRBJ2-7, with D possibly TRBD2 on 5 matching bases. Per germline, CDR1 SGHVS and CDR2 FQNEAQ. This CDR3 region has 17 residues. V shed 5 bases and J shed 0 bases, with 20 bases lying between them. As DNA, the CDR3 is TGTGCCAGCAGCCCACGGGTATCGGGAAAGATCTCCTACGAGCAGTACTTC. It yields the protein CASSPRVSGKISYEQYF.

The chain employs TRBV12-3 or TRBV12-4 and TRBJ2-5; D not resolved. The CDR3 is 15 amino acids. With 2 bases removed from V and 5 bases from J, the gap between germline ends came to 15 bases. In DNA, the CDR3 is TGTGCCAGCAGTTTATCAGTGAAGGTCTGGGAGACCCAGTACTTC. Encoded protein: CASSLSVKVWETQYF.

The chain carries TRBV6-1 and TRBJ1-5; TRBD1 aligns across 7 bases. The CDR3 consists of 16 residues. Germline CDR1 MNHNS, CDR2 SASEGT. V dropped 4 bases and J dropped 3; count of bases not matched to a gene: 9. CDR3 DNA: TGTGCCAGCAGTGCCGGGACAGTCATATTCAATCAGCCCCAGCATTTT. It encodes CASSAGTVIFNQPQHF.

The V and J genes are TRBV6-6 and TRBJ2-7; D unclear. Trimming removed 2 bases from V and 2 bases from J, with 7 bases in between. The V gene's germline CDR1 is MNHNY and CDR2 SVGAGI (reference sequence). The CDR3 covers 13 residues. The CDR3 sequence: CASSYDKTYEQYF. The CDR3 DNA reads as TGTGCCAGCAGTTACGACAAGACCTACGAGCAGTACTTC.